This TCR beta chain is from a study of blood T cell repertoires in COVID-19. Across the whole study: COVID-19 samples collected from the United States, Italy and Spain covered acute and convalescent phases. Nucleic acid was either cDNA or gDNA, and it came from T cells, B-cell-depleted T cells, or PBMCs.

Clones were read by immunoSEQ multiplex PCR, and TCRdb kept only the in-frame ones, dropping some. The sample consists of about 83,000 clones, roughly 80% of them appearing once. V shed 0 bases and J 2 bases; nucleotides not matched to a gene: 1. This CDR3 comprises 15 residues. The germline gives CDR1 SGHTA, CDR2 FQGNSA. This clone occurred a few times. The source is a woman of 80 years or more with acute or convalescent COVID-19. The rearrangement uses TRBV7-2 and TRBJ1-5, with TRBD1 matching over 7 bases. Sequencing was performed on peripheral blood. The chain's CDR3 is CASSLATGGNQPQHF. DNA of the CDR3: TGTGCCAGCAGCTTAGCTACAGGGGGCAATCAGCCCCAGCATTTT.